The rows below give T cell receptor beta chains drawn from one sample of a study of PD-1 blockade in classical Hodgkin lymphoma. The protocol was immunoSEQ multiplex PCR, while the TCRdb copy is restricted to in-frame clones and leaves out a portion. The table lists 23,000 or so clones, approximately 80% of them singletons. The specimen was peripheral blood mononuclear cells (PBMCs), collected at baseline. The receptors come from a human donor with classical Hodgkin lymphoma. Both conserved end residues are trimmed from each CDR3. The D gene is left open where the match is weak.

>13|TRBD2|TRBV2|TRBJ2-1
ASIPLAGETNEQF
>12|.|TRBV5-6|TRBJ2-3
ASSLLQLTDTQY
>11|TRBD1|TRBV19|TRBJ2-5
ASSVQGSETQY
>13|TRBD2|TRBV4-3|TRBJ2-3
ASSPPGGRVDTQY
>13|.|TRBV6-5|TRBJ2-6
ASRPWGSGANVLT
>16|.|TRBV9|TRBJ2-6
ASSARYRGGSGANVLT
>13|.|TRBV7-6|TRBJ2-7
ASSPGFANHYEQY
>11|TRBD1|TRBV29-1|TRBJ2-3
SVDREKEISQY
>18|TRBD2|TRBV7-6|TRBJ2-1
ASSLGALEGRGRGGYEQF
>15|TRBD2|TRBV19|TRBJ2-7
ASSIGTSGATTYEQY
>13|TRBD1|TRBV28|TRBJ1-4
ASSPGGATNEKLF
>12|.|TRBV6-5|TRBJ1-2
ASSYVSGVYGYT
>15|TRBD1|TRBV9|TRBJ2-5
ASSVGLNQQGRDPQY
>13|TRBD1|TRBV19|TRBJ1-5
ASSNPGTGRKPQH
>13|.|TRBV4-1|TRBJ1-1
ASSQELGLNTEAF
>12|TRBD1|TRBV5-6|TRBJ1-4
ASSGDRGLGKLF
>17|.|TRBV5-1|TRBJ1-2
ASSLRLGRDRDQGYGYT
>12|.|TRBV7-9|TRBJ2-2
ASSRRRNTGELF
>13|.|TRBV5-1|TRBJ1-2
ASSLVGVSNYGYT
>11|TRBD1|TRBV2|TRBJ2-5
ATAGGRGETQY
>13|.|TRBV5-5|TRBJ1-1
ASSFGEGANTEAF
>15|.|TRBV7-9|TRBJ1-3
ASSLAVNRVSGNTIY
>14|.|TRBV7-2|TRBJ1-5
ASSLGFRAGNQPQH
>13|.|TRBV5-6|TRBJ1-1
ASSLPDNRVTEAF
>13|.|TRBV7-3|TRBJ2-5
ASSLTGGAKETQY
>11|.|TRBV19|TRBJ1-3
ASLRTDKNTIY
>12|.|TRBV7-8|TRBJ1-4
ASSLLSTNEKLF
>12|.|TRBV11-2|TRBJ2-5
ASSLERAEETQY
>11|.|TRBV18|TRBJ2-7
ASSPPGSYEQY
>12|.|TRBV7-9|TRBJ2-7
ASSLAGPVDEQY
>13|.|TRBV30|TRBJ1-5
AWSTGTYLNQPQH
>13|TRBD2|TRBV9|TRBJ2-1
ASSPRLAGDNEQF
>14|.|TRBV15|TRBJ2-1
ATSRDPEGLYNEQF
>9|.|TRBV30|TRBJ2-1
AWSQGNEQF
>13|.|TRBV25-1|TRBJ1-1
ASSESRPGTTEAF
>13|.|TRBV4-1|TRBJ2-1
ASSQAVGAGNEQF
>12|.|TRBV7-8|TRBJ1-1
ASSRRDTYTEAF
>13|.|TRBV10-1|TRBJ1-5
ASSHGRGLNQPQH
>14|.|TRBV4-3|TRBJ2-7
ASSQEAQVPSYEQY
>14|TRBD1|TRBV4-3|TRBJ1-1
ASSRTIGQGDTEAF
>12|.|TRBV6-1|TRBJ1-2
ASSVTGKNYGYT
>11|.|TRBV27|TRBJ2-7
ASSPQVSGEQY
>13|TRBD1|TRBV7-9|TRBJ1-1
ASSGTGPTSTEAF
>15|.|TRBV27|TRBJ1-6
ASSLGGRTKINSPLH
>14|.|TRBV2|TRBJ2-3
ASNRRGVGSTDTQY
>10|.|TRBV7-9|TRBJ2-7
ASSLEGDEQY
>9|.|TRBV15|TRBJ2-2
ATEHTGELF
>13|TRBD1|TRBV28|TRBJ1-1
ASSFFGQVPRGAF
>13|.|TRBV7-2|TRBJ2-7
ASSLSFPGTYEQY
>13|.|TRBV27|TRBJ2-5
ASSRTFGTRETQY
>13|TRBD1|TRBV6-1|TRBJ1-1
ASSGGKGANTEAF